These T cell receptor beta chains were read from a single sample in a study of vaccination effects on CD4 cells after COVID-19. These receptors have no known antigen. The repertoire was sequenced with immunoSEQ multiplex PCR; TCRdb's copy has only in-frame clones and lacks some. The sample has 35,000 to 40,000 clones, 82% seen once; the top ten hold just under 3%. The sequencing used CD4+ T cells from PBMCs cultured without peptide, collected before COVID-19 vaccination. These TCRs come from a human donor who received a COVID-19 vaccine. Both conserved end residues are part of each CDR3. Fields, in order: clone size, D gene, J gene, V gene, CDR3 protein, CDR3 DNA. A D gene is named only where the DNA matches it firmly. Size is stated for part of the rows, as once, few or many counts, or as a class when the clone is expanded.

clone size: .
D gene: TRBD1
J gene: TRBJ2-6
V gene: TRBV5-1
CDR3 protein: CASSAPRTGAGANVLTF
CDR3 DNA: TGCGCCAGCAGCGCCCCTAGGACAGGGGCTGGGGCCAACGTCCTGACTTTC

clone size: .
D gene: TRBD2
J gene: TRBJ2-2
V gene: TRBV6-1
CDR3 protein: CASSDERGYTGELFF
CDR3 DNA: TGTGCCAGCAGTGATGAGCGGGGGTACACCGGGGAGCTGTTTTTT

clone size: .
D gene: .
J gene: TRBJ2-5
V gene: TRBV6-5
CDR3 protein: CASRGGTVQETQYF
CDR3 DNA: TGTGCCAGCAGAGGGGGGACAGTCCAAGAGACCCAGTACTTC

clone size: once
D gene: .
J gene: TRBJ1-6
V gene: TRBV4-1
CDR3 protein: CASSQPGRPLHF
CDR3 DNA: TGCGCCAGCAGCCAACCAGGGAGACCCCTCCACTTT

clone size: few
D gene: TRBD1
J gene: TRBJ1-4
V gene: TRBV19
CDR3 protein: CASQSRGDEKLFF
CDR3 DNA: TGTGCCAGCCAAAGCAGGGGGGATGAAAAACTGTTTTTT

clone size: few
D gene: .
J gene: TRBJ1-2
V gene: TRBV6-5
CDR3 protein: CASSYSSPGYYGYTF
CDR3 DNA: TGTGCCAGCAGTTACTCGAGCCCGGGCTACTATGGCTACACCTTC

clone size: .
D gene: TRBD1
J gene: TRBJ1-2
V gene: TRBV5-1
CDR3 protein: CASSPGPGTANYGYTF
CDR3 DNA: TGCGCCAGCAGCCCGGGTCCCGGGACAGCTAACTATGGCTACACCTTC

clone size: .
D gene: .
J gene: TRBJ2-3
V gene: TRBV4-1
CDR3 protein: CASSQDDKARRDTQYF
CDR3 DNA: TGCGCCAGCAGCCAAGATGATAAAGCAAGGAGGGATACGCAGTATTTT

clone size: .
D gene: .
J gene: TRBJ2-4
V gene: TRBV7-3
CDR3 protein: CASSFSGNIQYF
CDR3 DNA: TGTGCCAGCAGCTTCAGTGGAAACATTCAGTACTTC

clone size: .
D gene: .
J gene: TRBJ1-2
V gene: TRBV7-9
CDR3 protein: CASSLDTGYTF
CDR3 DNA: TGTGCCAGCAGCTTAGATACGGGCTACACCTTC

clone size: medium-sized
D gene: .
J gene: TRBJ2-1
V gene: TRBV27
CDR3 protein: CASSYRRSSYNEQFF
CDR3 DNA: TGTGCCAGCAGTTACAGGAGGAGCTCCTACAATGAGCAGTTCTTC

clone size: .
D gene: TRBD1
J gene: TRBJ2-6
V gene: TRBV18
CDR3 protein: CASSPSQGAAGANVLTF
CDR3 DNA: TGTGCCAGCTCACCTTCGCAGGGGGCGGCTGGGGCCAACGTCCTGACTTTC

clone size: few
D gene: .
J gene: TRBJ2-5
V gene: TRBV4-1
CDR3 protein: CASSQDGGLETQYF
CDR3 DNA: TGCGCCAGCAGCCAAGACGGGGGACTCGAGACCCAGTACTTC

clone size: .
D gene: .
J gene: TRBJ1-4
V gene: TRBV12-5
CDR3 protein: CASGPGTVTNEKLFF
CDR3 DNA: TGTGCTAGTGGCCCTGGGACGGTAACTAATGAAAAACTGTTTTTT

clone size: .
D gene: TRBD1
J gene: TRBJ2-5
V gene: TRBV6-5
CDR3 protein: CASSYEGARETQYF
CDR3 DNA: TGTGCCAGCAGTTACGAGGGGGCCCGGGAGACCCAGTACTTC

clone size: .
D gene: .
J gene: TRBJ1-4
V gene: TRBV7-2
CDR3 protein: CASSLGDEKLFF
CDR3 DNA: TGTGCCAGCAGCTTAGGCGACGAAAAACTGTTTTTT

clone size: .
D gene: TRBD1
J gene: TRBJ2-1
V gene: TRBV29-1
CDR3 protein: CSVDRLSGQNNEQFF
CDR3 DNA: TGCAGCGTTGATAGACTTTCGGGACAGAACAATGAGCAGTTCTTC